This is a list of T cell receptor beta chains from one sample in a study of T cells after yellow fever vaccination. Each CDR3 protein is one row after TCRdb ran MiXCR on the 5' RACE reads. The sample includes more than 350,000 distinct CDR3 sequences, around a tenth seen only once; the top ten take roughly a sixth. This specimen was PBMCs, taken on the day of the first yellow fever vaccination. The receptors stem from a man aged 18 to 29 who received the YFV17D yellow fever vaccine. Each CDR3 is given with its conserved first and last residue. The D gene is left open where the match is weak. Where a row states a size, it is once, few, many or the class of an expanded clone; other rows omit it.

D gene	clone size	V gene	J gene	CDR3 protein
-	few	TRBV3-1	TRBJ2-3	CASSQDRGGGSTDTQYF
-	few	TRBV12-3/TRBV12-4	TRBJ1-5	CASSLRSGFQPQHF
-	-	TRBV6-1	TRBJ2-7	CASNGQFSYEQYF
-	many	TRBV27	TRBJ2-1	CASSLWDPGASEQFF
TRBD1	-	TRBV20-1	TRBJ1-1	CSAPTPQGRAFF
TRBD1	few	TRBV12-3/TRBV12-4	TRBJ1-5	CASSRGTGGTQPQHF
-	few	TRBV20-1	TRBJ2-1	CSARDFRSNEQFF
-	-	TRBV7-9	TRBJ2-2	CASSLAYDSTGELFF
-	-	TRBV12-3/TRBV12-4	TRBJ1-3	CASSRPFREGNTIYF
-	many	TRBV5-6	TRBJ2-2	CASSLGGQNTGELFF
TRBD1	-	TRBV24-1	TRBJ2-7	CATSEGQGVEQQYF
TRBD1	-	TRBV20-1	TRBJ1-6	CSASIIAGGLSPLHF
TRBD1	few	TRBV2	TRBJ2-1	CASGQDPSYNEQFF
-	many	TRBV12-3/TRBV12-4	TRBJ1-5	CASSRRENQPQHF
-	-	TRBV6-2/TRBV6-3	TRBJ2-3	CASSLTLGLDTQYF
TRBD1	-	TRBV29-1	TRBJ1-1	CSVAIPGQGRGAFF
-	few	TRBV20-1	TRBJ1-2	CSARDRTEYGYTF
-	-	TRBV28	TRBJ1-4	CASSKRTAGSLFF
TRBD1	few	TRBV19	TRBJ1-2	CASRTLRQGKDGYTF
TRBD2	many	TRBV11-2	TRBJ2-3	CASTPRLARPDTQYF
-	-	TRBV4-3	TRBJ2-2	CASSQDNTGGTGELFF
TRBD2	few	TRBV6-5	TRBJ2-5	CASSYGLAGAGTQYF
-	many	TRBV29-1	TRBJ2-5	CSVDRGTETQYF
TRBD1	many	TRBV20-1	TRBJ2-7	CSATQGAPYEQYF
TRBD1	-	TRBV19	TRBJ1-1	CATQQDRGDTEAFF
-	-	TRBV28	TRBJ1-4	CASSRAGEEKLFF
-	few	TRBV7-2	TRBJ1-1	CASSLAVGGEAFF
TRBD1	few	TRBV25-1	TRBJ1-5	CASIGDRGIQPQHF
-	few	TRBV5-1	TRBJ1-3	CASKVSSGNTIYF